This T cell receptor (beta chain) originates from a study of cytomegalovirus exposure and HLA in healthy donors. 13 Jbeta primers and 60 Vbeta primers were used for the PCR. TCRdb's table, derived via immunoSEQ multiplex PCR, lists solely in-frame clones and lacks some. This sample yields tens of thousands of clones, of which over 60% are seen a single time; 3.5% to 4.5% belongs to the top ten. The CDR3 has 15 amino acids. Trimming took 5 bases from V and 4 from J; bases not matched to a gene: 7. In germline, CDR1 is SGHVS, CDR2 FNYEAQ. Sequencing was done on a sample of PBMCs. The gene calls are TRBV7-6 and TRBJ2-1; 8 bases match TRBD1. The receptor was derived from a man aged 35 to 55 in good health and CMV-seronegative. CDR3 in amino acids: CASSRPTGGYNEQFF. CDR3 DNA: TGTGCCAGCAGCCGACCCACAGGGGGTTACAATGAGCAGTTCTTC.